This T cell receptor (beta chain) stems from a study of beta chain features in type 1 diabetes. Study-level background: Cell yields, age and gender were similar between patients and healthy donors.

Notes on the study in general: Naive, central memory and Treg TCRB repertoires appeared more alike in patients than in healthy donors.

On this clone itself: Its target is unknown.

Investigators reverse transcribed all isolated RNA, so they sequenced expressed TCRB transcripts. TCRdb's copy holds only in-frame clones and misses some; the assay was immunoSEQ multiplex PCR. The table lists fewer than 500,000 clones, 11% to 15% of them singletons. Around 110 mL of blood, on average, came from one heparinised draw per donor. CD4+ cells of the naive, central memory, regulatory and stem cell-like memory types were sorted via CD45RO/CCR7/CD25/CD127/CD95/CD27. Sample: naive CD4+ T cells from blood. The sequence was obtained from a man aged 25 to 45 in good health.

CDR3 sequence reads: CASSVGEGAQGTYNEQFF. The DNA for the CDR3 is TGTGCCAGTAGTGTAGGAGAGGGGGCGCAAGGGACCTACAATGAGCAGTTCTTC. This rearrangement joins TRBV19 to TRBJ2-1, with 7 positions matching TRBD1. From germline, CDR1 is LNHDA and CDR2 SQIVND (reference sequence). The CDR3 is 18 residues long. V trimming: 5 bases; J trimming: 2 bases; junction bases outside the gene matches: 15.